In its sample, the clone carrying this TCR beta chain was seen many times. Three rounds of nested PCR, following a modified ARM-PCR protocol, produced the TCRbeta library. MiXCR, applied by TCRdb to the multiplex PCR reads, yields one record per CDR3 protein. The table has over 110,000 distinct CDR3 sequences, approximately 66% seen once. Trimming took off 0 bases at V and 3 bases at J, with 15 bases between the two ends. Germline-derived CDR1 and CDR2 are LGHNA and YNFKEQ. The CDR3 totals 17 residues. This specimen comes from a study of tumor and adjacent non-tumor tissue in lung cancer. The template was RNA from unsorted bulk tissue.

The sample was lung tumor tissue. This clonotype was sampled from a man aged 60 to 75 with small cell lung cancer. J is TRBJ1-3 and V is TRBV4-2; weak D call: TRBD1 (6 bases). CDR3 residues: CASSQDYRDTFGNTIYF. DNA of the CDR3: TGTGCCAGCAGCCAAGATTACAGGGACACGTTTGGAAACACCATATATTTT.